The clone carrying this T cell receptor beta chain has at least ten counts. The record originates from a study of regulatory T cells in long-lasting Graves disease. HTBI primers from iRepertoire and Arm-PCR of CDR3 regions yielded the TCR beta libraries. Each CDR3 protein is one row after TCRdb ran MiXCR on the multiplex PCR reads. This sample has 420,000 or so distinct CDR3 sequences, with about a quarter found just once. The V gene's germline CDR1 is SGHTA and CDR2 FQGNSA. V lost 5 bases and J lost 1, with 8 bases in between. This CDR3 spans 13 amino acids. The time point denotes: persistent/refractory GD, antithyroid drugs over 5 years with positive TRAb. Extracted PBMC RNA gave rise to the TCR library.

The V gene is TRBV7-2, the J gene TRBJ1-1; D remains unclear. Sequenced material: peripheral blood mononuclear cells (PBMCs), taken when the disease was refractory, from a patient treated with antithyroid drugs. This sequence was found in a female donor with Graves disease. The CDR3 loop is CASSHGGNTEAFF. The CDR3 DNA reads TGTGCCAGCAGCCACGGCGGGAACACTGAAGCTTTCTTT.